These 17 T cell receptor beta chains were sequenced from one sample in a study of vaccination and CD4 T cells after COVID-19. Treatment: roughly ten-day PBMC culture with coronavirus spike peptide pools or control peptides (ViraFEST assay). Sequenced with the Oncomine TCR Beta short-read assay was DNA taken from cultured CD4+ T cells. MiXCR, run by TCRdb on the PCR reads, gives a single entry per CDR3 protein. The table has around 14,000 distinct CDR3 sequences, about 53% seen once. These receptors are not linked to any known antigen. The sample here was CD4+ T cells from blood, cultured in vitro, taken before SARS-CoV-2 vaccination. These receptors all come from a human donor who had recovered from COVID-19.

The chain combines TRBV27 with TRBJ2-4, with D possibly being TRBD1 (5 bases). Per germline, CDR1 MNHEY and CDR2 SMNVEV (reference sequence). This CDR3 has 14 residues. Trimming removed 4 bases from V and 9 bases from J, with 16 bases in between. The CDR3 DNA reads TGTGCCAGCAGTTCGAGGAACCAGGGTAGCATTCAGTACTTC. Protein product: CASSSRNQGSIQYF.

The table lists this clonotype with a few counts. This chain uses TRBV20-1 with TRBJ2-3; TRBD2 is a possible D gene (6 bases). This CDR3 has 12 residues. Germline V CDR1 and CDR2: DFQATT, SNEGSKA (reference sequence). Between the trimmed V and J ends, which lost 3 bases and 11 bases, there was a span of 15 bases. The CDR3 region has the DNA TGCAGTGCTAGGCCTAGGGAGGTGGGGCAGTATTTT. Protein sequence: CSARPREVGQYF.

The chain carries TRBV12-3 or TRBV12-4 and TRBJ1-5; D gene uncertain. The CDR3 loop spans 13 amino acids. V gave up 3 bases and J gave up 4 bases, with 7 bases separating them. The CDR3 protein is CASSLNRNQPQHF. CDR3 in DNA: TGTGCCAGCAGTTTGAACAGAAATCAGCCCCAGCATTTT.

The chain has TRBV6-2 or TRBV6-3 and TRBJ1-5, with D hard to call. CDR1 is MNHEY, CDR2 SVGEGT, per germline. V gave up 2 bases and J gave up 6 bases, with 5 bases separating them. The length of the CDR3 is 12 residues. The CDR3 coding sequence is TGTGCCAGCAGTTACGGTTCTCAGCCCCAGCATTTT. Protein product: CASSYGSQPQHF.

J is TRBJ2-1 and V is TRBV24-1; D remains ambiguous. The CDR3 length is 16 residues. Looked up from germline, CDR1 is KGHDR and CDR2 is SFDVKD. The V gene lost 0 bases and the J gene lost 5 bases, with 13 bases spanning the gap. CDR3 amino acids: CATSDLPGSPNNEQFF. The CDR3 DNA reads TGTGCCACCAGTGATTTGCCAGGATCACCCAACAATGAGCAGTTCTTC.

This CDR3 reads CASSIDIGGAQPQHF. The DNA of the CDR3 is TGTGCCAGTAGTATAGATATAGGGGGTGCTCAGCCCCAGCATTTT. The chain recombines TRBV19 with TRBJ1-5, with D possibly matching TRBD1 (6 bases). There are 15 residues in the CDR3. Trimming removed 0 bases from V and 6 bases from J, with 12 bases in between. Germline-derived CDR1 and CDR2 are LNHDA and SQIVND (reference sequence).

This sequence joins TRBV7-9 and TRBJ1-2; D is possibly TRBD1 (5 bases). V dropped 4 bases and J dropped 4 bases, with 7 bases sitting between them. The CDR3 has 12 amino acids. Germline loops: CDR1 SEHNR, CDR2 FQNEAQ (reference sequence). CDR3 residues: CASSSGPYGYTF. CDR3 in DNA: TGTGCCAGCAGCTCAGGGCCCTATGGCTACACCTTC.

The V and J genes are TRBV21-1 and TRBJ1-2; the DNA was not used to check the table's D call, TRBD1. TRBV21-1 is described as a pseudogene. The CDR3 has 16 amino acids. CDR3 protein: CASSTGRDKWNYGYTF. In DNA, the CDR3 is TGTGCCAGCAGCACAGGCAGGGATAAGTGGAACTATGGCTACACCTTC.

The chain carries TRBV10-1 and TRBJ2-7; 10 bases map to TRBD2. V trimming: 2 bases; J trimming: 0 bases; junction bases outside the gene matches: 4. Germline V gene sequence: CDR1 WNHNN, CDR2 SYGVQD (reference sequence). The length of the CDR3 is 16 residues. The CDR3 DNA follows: TGCGCCAGCAGTGAGAGGACTAGCGGTGCCTCCTACGAGCAGTACTTC. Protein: CASSERTSGASYEQYF.

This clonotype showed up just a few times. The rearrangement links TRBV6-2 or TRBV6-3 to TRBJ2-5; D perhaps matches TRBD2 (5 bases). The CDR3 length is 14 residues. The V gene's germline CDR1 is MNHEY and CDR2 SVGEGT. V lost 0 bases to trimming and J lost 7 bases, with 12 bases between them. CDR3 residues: CASSYSVAGGTQYF. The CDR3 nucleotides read TGTGCCAGCAGTTACTCGGTAGCAGGAGGGACCCAGTACTTC.

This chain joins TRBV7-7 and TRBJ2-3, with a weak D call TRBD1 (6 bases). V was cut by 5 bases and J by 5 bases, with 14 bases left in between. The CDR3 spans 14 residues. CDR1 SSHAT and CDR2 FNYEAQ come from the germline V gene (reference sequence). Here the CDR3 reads CASSVGLGGDTQYF. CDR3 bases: TGTGCCAGCAGCGTGGGCCTAGGGGGAGATACGCAGTATTTT.

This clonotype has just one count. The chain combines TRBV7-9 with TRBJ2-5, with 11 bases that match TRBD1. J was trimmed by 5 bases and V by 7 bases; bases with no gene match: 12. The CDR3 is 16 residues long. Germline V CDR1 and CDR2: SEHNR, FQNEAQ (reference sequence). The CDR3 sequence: CASTRGQGADVETQYF. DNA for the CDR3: TGTGCCAGCACCAGAGGACAGGGGGCGGATGTTGAGACCCAGTACTTC.

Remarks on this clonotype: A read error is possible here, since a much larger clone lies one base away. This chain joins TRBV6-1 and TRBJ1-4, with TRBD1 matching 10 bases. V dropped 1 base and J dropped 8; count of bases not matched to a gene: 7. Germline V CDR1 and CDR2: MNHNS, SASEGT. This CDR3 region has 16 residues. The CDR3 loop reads CASSEVGGTGEEKLFF. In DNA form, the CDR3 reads TGTGCCAGCAGTGAAGTTGGTGGGACAGGGGAGGAAAAACTGTTTTTT.

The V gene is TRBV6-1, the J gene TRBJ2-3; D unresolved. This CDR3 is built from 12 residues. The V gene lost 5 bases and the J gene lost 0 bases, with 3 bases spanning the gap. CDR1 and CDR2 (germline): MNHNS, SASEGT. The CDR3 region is CASSPSTDTQYF. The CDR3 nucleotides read TGTGCCAGCAGTCCGAGCACAGATACGCAGTATTTT.

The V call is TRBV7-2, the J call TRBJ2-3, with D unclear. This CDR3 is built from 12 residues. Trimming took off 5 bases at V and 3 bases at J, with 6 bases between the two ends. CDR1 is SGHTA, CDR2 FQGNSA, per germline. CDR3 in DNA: TGTGCCAGCAGCGTGGCGACAGATACGCAGTATTTT. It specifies CASSVATDTQYF.

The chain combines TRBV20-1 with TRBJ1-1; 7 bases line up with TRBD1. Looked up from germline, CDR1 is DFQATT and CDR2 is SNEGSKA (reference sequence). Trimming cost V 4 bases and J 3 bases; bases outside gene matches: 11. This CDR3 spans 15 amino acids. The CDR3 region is CSAILSRGIDTEAFF. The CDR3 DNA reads TGCAGTGCTATCCTAAGCAGGGGGATCGACACTGAAGCTTTCTTT.

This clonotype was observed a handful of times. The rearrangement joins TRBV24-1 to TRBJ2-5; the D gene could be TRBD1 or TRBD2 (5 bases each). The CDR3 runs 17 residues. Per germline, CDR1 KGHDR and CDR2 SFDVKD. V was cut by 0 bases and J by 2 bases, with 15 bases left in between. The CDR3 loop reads CATSDLGTPFQQETQYF. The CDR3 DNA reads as TGTGCCACCAGTGATTTGGGGACCCCATTTCAACAAGAGACCCAGTACTTC.